This T cell receptor (beta chain) is from a study of response to subunit inactivated influenza vaccine. Trimming took off 1 base at V and 6 bases at J, with 9 bases between the two ends. This CDR3 comprises 14 residues. CDR1 and CDR2 (germline): SGHVS, FQNEAQ. TCRdb reprocessed the RT-PCR reads with MiXCR, giving one entry per CDR3 protein. The top ten clones hold roughly 24% of a sample with fewer than 250,000 distinct CDR3 sequences, around 15% of them seen once. The specimen was CD8+ T cells sorted from PBMCs, collected around 5 days after vaccination. The chain couples TRBV7-8 to TRBJ2-2; maybe TRBD1 (5 bases). This receptor was identified in a man aged 50 to 59 who received an inactivated influenza vaccine. DNA of the CDR3: TGTGCCAGCAGCTTAGGGGGCGCCCCCGGGGAGCTGTTTTTT. This sequence encodes CASSLGGAPGELFF. Full variable domain (rest looked up from reference TRBV7-8 and TRBJ2-2): GAGVSQSPRYKVAKRGQDVALRCDPISGHVSLFWYQQALGQGPEFLTYFQNEAQLDKSGLPSDRFFAERPEGSVSTLKIQRTQQEDSAVYLCASSLGGAPGELFFGEGSRLTVL.